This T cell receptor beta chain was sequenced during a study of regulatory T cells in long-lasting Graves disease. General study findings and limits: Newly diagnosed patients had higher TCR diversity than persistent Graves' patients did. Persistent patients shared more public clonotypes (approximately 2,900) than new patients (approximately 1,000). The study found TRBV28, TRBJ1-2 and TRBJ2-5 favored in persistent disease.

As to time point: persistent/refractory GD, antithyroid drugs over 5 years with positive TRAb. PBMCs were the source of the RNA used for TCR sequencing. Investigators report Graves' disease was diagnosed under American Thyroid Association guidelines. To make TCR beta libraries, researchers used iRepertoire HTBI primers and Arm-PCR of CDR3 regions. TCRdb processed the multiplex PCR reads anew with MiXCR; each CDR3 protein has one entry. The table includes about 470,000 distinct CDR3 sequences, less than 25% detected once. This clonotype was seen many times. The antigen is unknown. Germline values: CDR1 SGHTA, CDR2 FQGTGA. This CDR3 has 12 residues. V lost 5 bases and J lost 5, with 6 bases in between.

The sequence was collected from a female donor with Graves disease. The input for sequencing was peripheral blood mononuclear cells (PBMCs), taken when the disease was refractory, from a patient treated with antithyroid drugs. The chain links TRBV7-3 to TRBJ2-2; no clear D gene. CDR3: CASSKGTGELFF. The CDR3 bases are TGTGCCAGCAGCAAGGGAACCGGGGAGCTGTTTTTT.